The 5 T cell receptor beta chains below come from one sample, sequenced in a study of vaccination effects on CD4 cells after COVID-19. Pools of viral peptides were used by the ViraFEST assay to expand antigen-specific CD4+ T cells ahead of sequencing. Following 10 days of culture, CD4+ T cells were isolated. Two-dose BNT162b2 or mRNA-1273 vaccination was given to participants. Data came from immunoSEQ multiplex PCR; TCRdb stores just in-frame clones and leaves some out. The table has 25,000 to 30,000 clones, 70% to 75% seen once. No antigen is known for these receptors. Sequencing used CD4+ T cells from PBMCs cultured with HCoV-229E spike peptides, obtained after COVID-19 vaccination. The receptors shown here come from a human donor who received a COVID-19 vaccine.

The rearrangement links TRBV29-1 to TRBJ2-7; TRBD1 matches 9 bases. Germline V gives CDR1 SQVTM, CDR2 ANQGSEA. There are 15 residues in the CDR3. Unmatched junction bases numbered 12, after V lost 6 bases and J lost 3 bases. CDR3: CSVKNRDRAGYEQYF. The CDR3, as DNA: TGCAGCGTCAAGAACCGGGACAGGGCTGGCTACGAGCAGTACTTC.

V and J are TRBV18 and TRBJ2-1; D possibly corresponds to TRBD1 (6 bases). The CDR3 is 15 residues long. CDR1 KGHSH and CDR2 LQKENI come from the germline V gene. The V end was cut by 2 bases, the J end by 5 bases, with 13 bases between. As DNA, the CDR3 is TGTGCCAGCTCACCAGACTCAGGGGTCCACAATGAGCAGTTCTTC. Amino acids: CASSPDSGVHNEQFF.

This clone was detected once. This chain uses TRBV3-1 (or the pseudogene TRBV3-2) with TRBJ2-7, with 7 bases lining up with TRBD2. CDR3 length equals 15 residues. Unmatched junction bases numbered 10, after V lost 4 bases and J lost 4 bases. Germline V gives CDR1 LGHDT, CDR2 YNNKEL (reference sequence). CDR3 DNA sequence: TGTGCCAGCAGCCCGCGGCCGGGGGGTTTGTACGAGCAGTACTTC. Protein product: CASSPRPGGLYEQYF.

The chain joins TRBV20-1 to TRBJ1-6; tentatively, D is TRBD1 (5 bases). This CDR3 is 14 amino acids long. Germline V gives CDR1 DFQATT, CDR2 SNEGSKA (reference sequence). The germline V and J ends were trimmed by 3 bases and 7 bases, with 13 bases remaining between them. Here the CDR3 DNA reads TGCAGTGCTAGTGAGGGGACTGGCAATTCACCCCTCCACTTT. This translates into CSASEGTGNSPLHF.

The chain combines TRBV9 with TRBJ2-3; 8 bases agree with TRBD2. The CDR3 is 14 residues long. Germline loops: CDR1 SGDLS, CDR2 YYNGEE. J was trimmed by 0 bases and V by 3 bases; bases with no gene match: 0. In nucleotides, the CDR3 is TGTGCCAGCAGCGCGGGGGGGAGCACAGATACGCAGTATTTT. The encoded protein is CASSAGGSTDTQYF.